The source of this TCR beta chain is a study of control samples from healthy donors and cancer patients. Germline V gene sequence: CDR1 SEHNR, CDR2 FQNEAQ (reference sequence). The V segment lost 5 bases and the J segment 4 bases; nucleotides outside the gene matches: 8. The CDR3 is 15 amino acids. Assay used: immunoSEQ multiplex PCR; TCRdb lists only in-frame clones, some missing. The table lists around 100,000 clones, over 75% of them singletons. The sequence derives from a woman aged 18-29 years in good health. The chain carries TRBV7-9 and TRBJ1-1; 9 nucleotides line up with TRBD1. The specimen was blood. CDR3 in amino acids: CASSLYMGQGTEAFF. The CDR3 nucleotides read TGTGCCAGCAGCCTCTATATGGGACAGGGCACTGAAGCTTTCTTT.